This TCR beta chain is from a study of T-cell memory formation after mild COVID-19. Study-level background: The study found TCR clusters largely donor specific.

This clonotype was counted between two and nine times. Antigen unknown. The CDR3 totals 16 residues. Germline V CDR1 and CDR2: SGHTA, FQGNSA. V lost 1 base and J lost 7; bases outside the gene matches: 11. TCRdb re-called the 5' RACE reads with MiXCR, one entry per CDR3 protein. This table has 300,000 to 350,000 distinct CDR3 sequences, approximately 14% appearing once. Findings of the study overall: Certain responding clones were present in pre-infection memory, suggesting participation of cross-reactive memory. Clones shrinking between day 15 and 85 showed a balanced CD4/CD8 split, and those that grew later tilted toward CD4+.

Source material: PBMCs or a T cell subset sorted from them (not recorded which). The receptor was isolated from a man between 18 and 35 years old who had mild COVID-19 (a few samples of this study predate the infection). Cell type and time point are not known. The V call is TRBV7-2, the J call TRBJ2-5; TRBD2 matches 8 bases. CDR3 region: CASSLESGRGGVTQYF. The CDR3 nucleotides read TGTGCCAGCAGCTTAGAGTCCGGGAGGGGAGGGGTGACCCAGTACTTC. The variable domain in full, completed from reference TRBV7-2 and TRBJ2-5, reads GAGVSQSPSNKVTEKGKDVELRCDPISGHTALYWYRQSLGQGLEFLIYFQGNSAPDKSGLPSDRFSAERTGGSVSTLTIQRTQQEDSAVYLCASSLESGRGGVTQYFGPGTRLLVL.